These T cell receptor beta chains were read from a single sample in a study of shared clonotypes between healthy human individuals. The method was immunoSEQ multiplex PCR; TCRdb's version includes in-frame clones alone and lacks a portion of them. In the table there are over 1.5 million clones, approximately 98% of which are singletons. Sequencing was carried out using naive CD4+ T cells sorted from blood. All receptors come from a man younger than 45 in good health. Each CDR3 is given with its conserved first and last residue.

v_call: TRBV27; cdr3_length: 14; cdr3_aa: CASRRQGTNEKLFF
v_call: TRBV7-9; cdr3_length: 11; cdr3_aa: CASSHGDEQYF
v_call: TRBV27; cdr3_length: 15; cdr3_aa: CASSSLAEITGELFF
v_call: TRBV5-1; cdr3_length: 8; cdr3_aa: CASGTQYF
v_call: TRBV7-9; cdr3_length: 13; cdr3_aa: CASSLEIYNEQFF
v_call: TRBV2; cdr3_length: 12; cdr3_aa: CASRGSTYEQYF
v_call: TRBV7-9; cdr3_length: 13; cdr3_aa: CASSDVTAGELFF
v_call: TRBV5-5; cdr3_length: 14; cdr3_aa: CASSPGQVDSPLHF
v_call: TRBV6-5; cdr3_length: 14; cdr3_aa: CASSYSTGGDGYTF
v_call: TRBV19; cdr3_length: 14; cdr3_aa: CASSRRQGIYEQYF
v_call: TRBV18; cdr3_length: 12; cdr3_aa: CASSPTGYEQYF
v_call: TRBV19; cdr3_length: 13; cdr3_aa: CASSKGLRQPQHF
v_call: TRBV29-1; cdr3_length: 10; cdr3_aa: CGAGGNTIYF
v_call: TRBV11-2; cdr3_length: 12; cdr3_aa: CASSAGNTEAFF
v_call: TRBV2; cdr3_length: 15; cdr3_aa: CASGTRDRGTYGYTF
v_call: TRBV10-1; cdr3_length: 15; cdr3_aa: CASSDPGTAVYEQYF
v_call: TRBV5-5; cdr3_length: 12; cdr3_aa: CASSLNSYEQYF
v_call: TRBV7-2; cdr3_length: 14; cdr3_aa: CASSLIGKTGELFF
v_call: TRBV2; cdr3_length: 15; cdr3_aa: CASSELGGAFPEAFF
v_call: TRBV28; cdr3_length: 14; cdr3_aa: CASSEDRVGEKLFF
v_call: TRBV5-6; cdr3_length: 12; cdr3_aa: CASSLIGQPQHF
v_call: TRBV29-1; cdr3_length: 13; cdr3_aa: CSQRGLGTDTQYF
v_call: TRBV9; cdr3_length: 14; cdr3_aa: CASSGASRGDTQYF